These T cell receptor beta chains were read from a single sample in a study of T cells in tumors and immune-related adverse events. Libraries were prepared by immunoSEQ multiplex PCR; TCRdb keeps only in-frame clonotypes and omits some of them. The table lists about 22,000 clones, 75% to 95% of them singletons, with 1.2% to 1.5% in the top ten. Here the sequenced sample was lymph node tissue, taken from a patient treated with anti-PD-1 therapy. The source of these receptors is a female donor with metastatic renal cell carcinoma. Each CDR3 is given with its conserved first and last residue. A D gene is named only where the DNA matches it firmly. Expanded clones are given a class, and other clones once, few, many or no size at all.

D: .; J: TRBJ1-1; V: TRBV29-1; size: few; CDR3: CSVEGMNTEAFF; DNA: TGCAGCGTAGAAGGGATGAACACTGAAGCTTTCTTT
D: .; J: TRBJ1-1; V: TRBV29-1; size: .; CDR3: CSVAWYAEAFF; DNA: TGCAGCGTTGCCTGGTATGCTGAAGCTTTCTTT
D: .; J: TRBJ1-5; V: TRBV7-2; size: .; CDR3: CASSLTFGNQPQHF; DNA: TGTGCCAGCAGCTTAACGTTTGGCAATCAGCCCCAGCATTTT
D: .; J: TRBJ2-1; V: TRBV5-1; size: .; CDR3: CASCREPSYNEQFF; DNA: TGCGCCAGCTGTCGGGAGCCCTCCTACAATGAGCAGTTCTTC
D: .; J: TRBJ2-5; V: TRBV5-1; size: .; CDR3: CASSALGETQYF; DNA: TGCGCCAGCAGCGCCCTTGGGGAGACCCAGTACTTC
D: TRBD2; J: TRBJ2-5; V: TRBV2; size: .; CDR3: CASGRTSGVGETQYF; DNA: TGTGCCAGCGGTAGGACTAGCGGGGTCGGGGAGACCCAGTACTTC
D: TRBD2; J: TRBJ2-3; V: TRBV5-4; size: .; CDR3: CASSFNSGGPTDTQYF; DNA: TGTGCCAGCAGCTTTAATAGCGGGGGACCCACAGATACGCAGTATTTT
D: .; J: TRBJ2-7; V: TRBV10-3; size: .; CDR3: CAISELKYRTGYEQYF; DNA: TGTGCCATCAGTGAGTTGAAGTACAGGACGGGGTACGAGCAGTACTTC
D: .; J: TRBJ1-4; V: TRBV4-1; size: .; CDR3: CASSSRGTNEKLFF; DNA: TGCGCCAGCAGCTCCAGGGGAACTAATGAAAAACTGTTTTTT
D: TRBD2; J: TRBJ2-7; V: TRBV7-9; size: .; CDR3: CASRQDGGGEQYF; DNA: TGTGCCAGCAGACAGGACGGCGGGGGCGAGCAGTACTTC
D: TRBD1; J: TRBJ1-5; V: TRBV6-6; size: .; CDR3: CASSYRTGGSNQPQHF; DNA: TGTGCCAGCAGTTACAGGACAGGGGGTAGCAATCAGCCCCAGCATTTT
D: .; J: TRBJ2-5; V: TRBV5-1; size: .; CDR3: CASQGVMQETQYF; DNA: TGCGCCAGCCAAGGGGTGATGCAAGAGACCCAGTACTTC
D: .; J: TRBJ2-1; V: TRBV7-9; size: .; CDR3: CASSRNEQFF; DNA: TGTGCCAGCAGCAGAAATGAGCAGTTCTTC
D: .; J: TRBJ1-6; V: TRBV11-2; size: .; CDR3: CASSLHGNSPLHF; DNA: TGTGCCAGCAGCTTACATGGTAATTCACCCCTCCACTTT
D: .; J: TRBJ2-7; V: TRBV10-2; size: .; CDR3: CASSELSATYEQYF; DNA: TGCGCCAGCAGTGAGCTTAGCGCTACCTACGAGCAGTACTTC
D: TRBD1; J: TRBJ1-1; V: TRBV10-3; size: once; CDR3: CAISHRQGAMNTEAFF; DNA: TGTGCCATCAGCCATCGACAGGGGGCCATGAACACTGAAGCTTTCTTT
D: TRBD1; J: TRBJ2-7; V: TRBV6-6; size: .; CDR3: CASTDRAYEQYF; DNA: TGTGCCAGCACAGACAGGGCCTACGAGCAGTACTTC
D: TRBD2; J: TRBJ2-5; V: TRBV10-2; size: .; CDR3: CARRTSGIYQETQYF; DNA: TGCGCCAGAAGGACTAGCGGTATATACCAAGAGACCCAGTACTTC
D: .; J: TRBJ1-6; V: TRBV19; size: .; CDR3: CASSPTGYYNSPLHF; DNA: TGTGCCAGTAGTCCCACAGGATATTATAATTCACCCCTCCACTTT
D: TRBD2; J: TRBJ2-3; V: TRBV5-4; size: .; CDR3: CASSLLAGGTDTQYF; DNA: TGTGCCAGCAGCCTACTAGCGGGAGGGACAGATACGCAGTATTTT
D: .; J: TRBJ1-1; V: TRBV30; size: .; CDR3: CAWSVWSDTEAFF; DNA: TGTGCCTGGAGTGTATGGTCCGACACTGAAGCTTTCTTT
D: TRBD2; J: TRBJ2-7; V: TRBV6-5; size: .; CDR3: CASSFGLAGNEQYF; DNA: TGTGCCAGCAGTTTCGGACTAGCGGGAAACGAGCAGTACTTC
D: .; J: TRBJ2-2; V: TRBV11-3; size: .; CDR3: CASSSRRGGSGELFF; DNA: TGTGCCAGCAGCTCGAGACGGGGCGGGTCCGGGGAGCTGTTTTTT
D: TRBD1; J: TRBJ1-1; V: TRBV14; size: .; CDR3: CASSQRGRMNTEAFF; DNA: TGTGCCAGCAGCCAGAGGGGGCGCATGAACACTGAAGCTTTCTTT
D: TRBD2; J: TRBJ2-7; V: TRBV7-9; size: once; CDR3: CAGSWGGIGSYEQYF; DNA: TGTGCCGGATCCTGGGGGGGGATTGGTTCCTACGAGCAGTACTTC
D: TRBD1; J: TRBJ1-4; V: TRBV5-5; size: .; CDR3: CASRKQGARTNEKLFF; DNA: TGTGCCAGCAGAAAACAGGGGGCCAGGACTAATGAAAAACTGTTTTTT
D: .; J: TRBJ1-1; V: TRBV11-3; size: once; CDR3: CASSLDTEAFF; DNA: TGTGCCAGCAGCTTGGACACTGAAGCTTTCTTT
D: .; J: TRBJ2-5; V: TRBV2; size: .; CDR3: CASSSGRNQETQYF; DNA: TGTGCCAGCAGTAGCGGACGGAACCAAGAGACCCAGTACTTC
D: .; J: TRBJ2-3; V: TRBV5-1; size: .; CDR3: CASRDGTIGGTQYF; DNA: TGCGCCAGCAGAGATGGGACGATCGGTGGTACGCAGTATTTT
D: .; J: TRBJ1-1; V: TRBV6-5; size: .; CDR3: CASSQGHTEAFF; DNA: TGTGCCAGCAGTCAGGGACACACTGAAGCTTTCTTT
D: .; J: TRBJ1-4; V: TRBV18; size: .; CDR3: CASSPRITYREKLFF; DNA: TGTGCCAGCTCACCACGCATTACGTACAGGGAGAAACTGTTTTTT
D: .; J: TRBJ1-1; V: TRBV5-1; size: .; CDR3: CASMSEMNTEAFF; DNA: TGCGCCAGCATGTCCGAAATGAACACTGAAGCTTTCTTT
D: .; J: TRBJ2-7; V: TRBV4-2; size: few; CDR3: CASSQDTRTAYEQYF; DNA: TGTGCCAGCAGCCAAGATACTAGGACGGCATACGAGCAGTACTTC
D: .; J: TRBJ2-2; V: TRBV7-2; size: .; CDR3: CASRRVSGNTGELFF; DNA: TGTGCCAGCAGGCGTGTGTCGGGGAACACCGGGGAGCTGTTTTTT
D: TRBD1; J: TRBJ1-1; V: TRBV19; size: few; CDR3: CASSLRGRLDTEAFF; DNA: TGTGCCAGTAGCCTCAGGGGGCGCTTGGACACTGAAGCTTTCTTT
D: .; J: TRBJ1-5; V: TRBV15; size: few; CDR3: CATSGGFHQPQHF; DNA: TGTGCCACCAGCGGAGGCTTCCATCAGCCCCAGCATTTT
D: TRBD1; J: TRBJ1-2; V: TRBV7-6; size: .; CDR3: CASSLLQGDRGYGYTF; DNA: TGTGCCAGCAGCTTATTGCAGGGGGACAGAGGCTATGGCTACACCTTC
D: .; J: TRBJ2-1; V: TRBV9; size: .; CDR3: CASSVGGSTYNEQFF; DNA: TGTGCCAGCAGCGTAGGAGGGTCGACCTACAATGAGCAGTTCTTC
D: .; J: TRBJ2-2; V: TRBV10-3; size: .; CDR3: CAISESRTRLMYTGELFF; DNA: TGTGCCATCAGTGAGTCTCGCACGAGACTAATGTACACCGGGGAGCTGTTTTTT
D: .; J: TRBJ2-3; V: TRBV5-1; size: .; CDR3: CASSLNVAATDTQYF; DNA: TGCGCCAGCAGCTTGAATGTAGCGGCGACAGATACGCAGTATTTT
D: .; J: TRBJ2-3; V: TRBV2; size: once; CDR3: CASRGDRYTQYF; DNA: TGTGCCAGCAGGGGCGACAGGTATACGCAGTATTTT
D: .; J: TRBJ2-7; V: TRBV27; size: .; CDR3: CASSLLSTGRDFYEQYF; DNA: TGTGCCAGCAGTTTATTATCCACAGGGAGGGATTTCTACGAGCAGTACTTC
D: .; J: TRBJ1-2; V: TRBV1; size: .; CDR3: CTSRKWGLRKTYGYTF; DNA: TGCACCAGCAGGAAATGGGGTTTGCGAAAGACCTATGGCTACACCTTC
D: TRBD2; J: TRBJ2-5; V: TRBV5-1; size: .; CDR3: CASSLVGSGSQETQYF; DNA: TGCGCCAGCAGCTTGGTCGGTAGCGGGAGCCAAGAGACCCAGTACTTC
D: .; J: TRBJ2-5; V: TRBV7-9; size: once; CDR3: CASSTGLWGETQYF; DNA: TGTGCCAGCAGCACGGGCCTGTGGGGAGAGACCCAGTACTTC